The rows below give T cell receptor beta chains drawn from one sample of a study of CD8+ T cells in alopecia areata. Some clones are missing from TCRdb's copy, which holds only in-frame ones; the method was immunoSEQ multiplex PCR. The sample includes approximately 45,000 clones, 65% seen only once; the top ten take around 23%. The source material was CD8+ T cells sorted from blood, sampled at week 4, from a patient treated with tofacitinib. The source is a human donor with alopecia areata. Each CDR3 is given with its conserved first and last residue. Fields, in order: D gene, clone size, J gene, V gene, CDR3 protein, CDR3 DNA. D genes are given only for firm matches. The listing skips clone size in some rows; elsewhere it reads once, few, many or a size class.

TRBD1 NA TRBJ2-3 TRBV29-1 CSVEARDRGPDTQYF TGCAGCGTTGAGGCTCGGGACAGGGGGCCAGATACGCAGTATTTT
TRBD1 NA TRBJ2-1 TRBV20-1 CSAQGDEQFF TGCAGTGCTCAGGGGGATGAGCAGTTCTTC
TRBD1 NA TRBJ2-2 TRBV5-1 CASSFPLDRGNTGELFF TGCGCCAGCAGCTTCCCGCTAGACAGGGGGAACACCGGGGAGCTGTTTTTT
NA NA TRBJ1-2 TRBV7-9 CASSVQGRGDYGYTF TGTGCCAGCAGCGTTCAGGGAAGGGGGGACTATGGCTACACCTTC
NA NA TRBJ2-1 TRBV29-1 CSVRTPAEYNEQFF TGCAGCGTGCGGACTCCCGCTGAGTACAATGAGCAGTTCTTC
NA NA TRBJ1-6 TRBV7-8 CASSLSQRGSSPLHF TGTGCCAGCAGCTTGTCCCAACGGGGAAGTTCACCCCTCCACTTT
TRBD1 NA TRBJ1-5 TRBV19 CASSIGDRGQPQHF TGTGCCAGTAGTATCGGGGACAGGGGTCAGCCCCAGCATTTT
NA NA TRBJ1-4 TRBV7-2 CASSLKWSTNEKLFF TGTGCCAGCAGCTTAAAATGGTCAACTAATGAAAAACTGTTTTTT
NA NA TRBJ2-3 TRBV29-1 CSTAGTSGTDTQYF TGCAGCACGGCCGGGACCTCCGGGACAGATACGCAGTATTTT
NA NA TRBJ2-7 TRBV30 CAWQSNSYEQYF TGTGCCTGGCAATCCAATTCCTACGAGCAGTACTTC
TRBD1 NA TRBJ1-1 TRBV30 CAWSQGQGFDFF TGTGCCTGGAGCCAGGGACAGGGGTTTGATTTCTTT
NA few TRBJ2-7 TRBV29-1 CSADSALYEQYF TGCAGCGCGGACAGTGCCCTCTACGAGCAGTACTTC
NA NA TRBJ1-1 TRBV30 CAWSLNTEAFF TGTGCCTGGAGTCTGAACACTGAAGCTTTCTTT
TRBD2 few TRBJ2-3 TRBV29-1 CSVEDMAGGPYF TGCAGCGTTGAAGATATGGCGGGGGGACCGTATTTT
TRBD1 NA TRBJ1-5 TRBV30 CAWSETGGQPQHF TGTGCCTGGAGTGAGACAGGGGGGCAGCCCCAGCATTTT
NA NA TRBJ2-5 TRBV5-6 CASSLDPNTQYF TGTGCCAGCAGCTTAGACCCTAACACCCAGTACTTC
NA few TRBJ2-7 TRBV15 CATSLISRGDYEQYF TGTGCCACCAGCCTAATCAGTAGGGGAGACTACGAGCAGTACTTC
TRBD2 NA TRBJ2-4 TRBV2 CASSPGTSRNIQYF TGTGCCAGCAGTCCCGGGACTAGCCGAAACATTCAGTACTTC
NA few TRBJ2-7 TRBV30 CAWSSSFYEQYF TGTGCCTGGAGTTCAAGCTTCTACGAGCAGTACTTC
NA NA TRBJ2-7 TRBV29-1 CSVEDAGYEQYF TGCAGCGTTGAAGACGCGGGTTACGAGCAGTACTTC
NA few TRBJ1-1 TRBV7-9 CASTLGRIYTEAFF TGTGCCAGCACCCTGGGGAGGATATACACTGAAGCTTTCTTT
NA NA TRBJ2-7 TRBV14 CASSQGEAQEQYF TGTGCCAGCAGCCAAGGGGAGGCCCAGGAGCAGTACTTC
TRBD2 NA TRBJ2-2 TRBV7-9 CASSLIRTSGSGELFF TGTGCCAGCTCCCTAATACGGACTAGCGGGTCCGGGGAGCTGTTTTTT
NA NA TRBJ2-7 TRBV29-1 CSVGTREPYEQYF TGCAGCGTTGGGACACGGGAACCCTACGAGCAGTACTTC
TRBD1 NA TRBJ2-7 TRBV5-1 CASSVDRVAYEQYF TGCGCCAGCAGCGTGGACAGGGTCGCCTACGAGCAGTACTTC
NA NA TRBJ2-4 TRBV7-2 CASSLVQGLGDIQYF TGTGCCAGCAGCTTAGTCCAAGGGTTGGGAGACATTCAGTACTTC
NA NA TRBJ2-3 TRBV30 CAWLKVDTQYF TGTGCCTGGCTAAAGGTGGATACGCAGTATTTT
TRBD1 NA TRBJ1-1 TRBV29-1 CSVAGGLTDTEAFF TGCAGCGTTGCAGGGGGCTTAACGGACACTGAAGCTTTCTTT
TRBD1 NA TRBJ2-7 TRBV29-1 CSVKPQGARSEQYF TGCAGCGTGAAACCACAGGGGGCGCGTTCCGAGCAGTACTTC
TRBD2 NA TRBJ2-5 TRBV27 CASSLSRTSGFQETQYF TGTGCCAGCAGTTTATCCCGGACTAGCGGTTTTCAAGAGACCCAGTACTTC
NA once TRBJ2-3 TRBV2 CASSDTVTGITQYF TGTGCCAGCAGTGATACGGTAACGGGGATAACGCAGTATTTT
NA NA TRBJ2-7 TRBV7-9 CASSPPEGFYEQYF TGTGCCAGCAGCCCTCCAGAGGGATTCTACGAGCAGTACTTC
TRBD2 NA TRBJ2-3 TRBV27 CASSLSLAGETDTQYF TGTGCCAGCAGTTTATCATTAGCGGGGGAAACAGATACGCAGTATTTT
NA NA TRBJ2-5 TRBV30 CAWSVGGGPPEGETQYF TGTGCCTGGAGCGTCGGAGGAGGGCCGCCCGAAGGAGAGACCCAGTACTTC
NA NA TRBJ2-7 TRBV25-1 CASSLGAYEQYF TGTGCCAGCAGCTTAGGGGCCTACGAGCAGTACTTC
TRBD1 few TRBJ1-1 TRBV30 CAWNPGQGIGTEAFF TGTGCCTGGAATCCGGGACAGGGCATAGGTACTGAAGCTTTCTTT
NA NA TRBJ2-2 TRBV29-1 CSVDGNTGELFF TGCAGCGTTGACGGGAACACCGGGGAGCTGTTTTTT
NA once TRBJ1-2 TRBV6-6 CASEGVNYGYTF TGTGCCAGCGAGGGGGTTAACTATGGCTACACCTTC
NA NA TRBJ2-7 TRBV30 CAWGSTGHYEQYF TGTGCCTGGGGTAGTACAGGGCACTACGAGCAGTACTTC
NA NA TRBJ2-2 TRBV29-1 CSVERTGELFF TGCAGCGTTGAAAGGACCGGGGAGCTGTTTTTT
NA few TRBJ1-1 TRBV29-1 CSGDGGSNTEAFF TGCAGCGGGGACGGGGGGAGCAACACTGAAGCTTTCTTT
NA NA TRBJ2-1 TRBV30 CAGIDNEQFF TGTGCCGGCATCGACAATGAGCAGTTCTTC